These 14 T cell receptor beta chains originate from one sample sequenced in a study of vaccination and CD4 T cells after COVID-19. Sequencing of the DNA from cultured CD4+ T cells was carried out with the Oncomine TCR Beta short-read assay. Each CDR3 protein is one row after TCRdb ran MiXCR on the PCR reads. The table records 11,000 to 15,000 distinct CDR3 sequences, roughly 40% of them present only once. No antigens are known for them. Documented treatment: approximately nine-day PBMC culture with coronavirus spike peptide pools or control peptides (ViraFEST assay). Sequencing used CD4+ T cells from blood, cultured in vitro. The receptors were sampled from a human donor who had recovered from COVID-19.

The rearrangement links TRBV10-1 to TRBJ1-5; tentatively, D is TRBD1 (6 bases). The CDR3 has 18 residues. Trimming removed 3 bases from V and 7 bases from J, with 25 bases in between. Germline V gene lookup returns CDR1 WNHNN and CDR2 SYGVQD (reference sequence). CDR3 region: CASSERSSGSGVGQPQHF. The CDR3 DNA reads as TGCGCCAGCAGTGAAAGGAGCTCCGGGTCAGGGGTAGGGCAGCCCCAGCATTTT.

The gene calls are TRBV6-2 or TRBV6-3 and TRBJ1-2, with 9 positions matching TRBD1. The length of the CDR3 is 14 residues. V lost 2 bases and J lost 5; bases outside the gene matches: 3. Per germline, CDR1 MNHEY and CDR2 SVGEGT. CDR3 region: CASSYRGQGYGYTF. The CDR3, as DNA: TGTGCCAGCAGTTACCGGGGACAGGGATATGGCTACACCTTC.

Only a few counts were recorded for this clonotype. This sequence joins TRBV7-2 and TRBJ2-3, with D unresolved. The CDR3 loop spans 15 amino acids. Per germline, CDR1 SGHTA and CDR2 FQGNSA. Trimming removed 2 bases from V and 2 bases from J, with 11 bases in between. This chain's CDR3 is CASSLMAEYTDTQYF. DNA for the CDR3: TGTGCCAGCAGCTTAATGGCGGAGTACACAGATACGCAGTATTTT.

V gene TRBV27 combines with J gene TRBJ2-1; the D call may be TRBD1 or TRBD2 (5 bases each). The length of the CDR3 is 16 residues. Trimming removed 6 bases at V and 7 bases at J, with 22 bases between. The germline gives CDR1 MNHEY, CDR2 SMNVEV (reference sequence). In DNA form, the CDR3 reads TGTGCCAGCAGAACCACGGACACCGGAGGAGCGAATGAGCAGTTCTTC. Translated, it gives CASRTTDTGGANEQFF.

This chain joins TRBV20-1 and TRBJ1-1, with unresolved D. V lost 0 bases and J lost 0, with 5 bases in between. The CDR3 loop spans 13 amino acids. The germline gives CDR1 DFQATT, CDR2 SNEGSKA (reference sequence). In nucleotides, the CDR3 is TGCAGTGCTAGAGATCCAATGAACACTGAAGCTTTCTTT. Translation gives CSARDPMNTEAFF.

The rearrangement links TRBV6-1 to TRBJ1-4; D unclear. The CDR3 spans 10 residues. The V end was cut by 8 bases, the J end by 6 bases, with 4 bases between. CDR1 and CDR2 from the germline V gene are MNHNS and SASEGT. The CDR3 protein is CASLHEKLFF. CDR3 nucleotides: TGTGCCAGCCTGCATGAAAAACTGTTTTTT.

This clonotype was counted between two and nine times. The chain recombines TRBV7-2 with TRBJ2-2, with D unresolved. Per germline, CDR1 SGHTA and CDR2 FQGNSA. The CDR3 sequence is 16 residues long. The ends were cut back, 3 bases at V and 6 bases at J, with 17 bases in the middle. The CDR3 DNA reads as TGTGCCAGCAGCTTCCTAGGTGGGGTGCGCCCCGGGGAGCTGTTTTTT. This encodes CASSFLGGVRPGELFF.

The V and J genes are TRBV5-4 and TRBJ2-1; tentative D call: TRBD2 (7 bases). The CDR3 is made up of 16 amino acids. The ends were cut back, 2 bases at V and 7 bases at J, with 19 bases in the middle. Germline V gene lookup returns CDR1 SGHNT and CDR2 YYREEE (reference sequence). This chain's CDR3 is CASSFPIGGPKNEQFF. CDR3 DNA sequence: TGTGCCAGCAGCTTCCCAATCGGGGGGCCCAAGAATGAGCAGTTCTTC.

The chain carries TRBV12-5 and TRBJ2-1; 8 bases align to TRBD1. The CDR3 loop spans 16 amino acids. Trimming took 4 bases from V and 8 from J; bases not matched to a gene: 13. In germline, CDR1 is LGHNT, CDR2 FRNRAP. The CDR3 protein is CASGSSGRTGRYEQFF. In DNA form, the CDR3 reads TGTGCTAGTGGTTCTTCTGGGCGGACAGGGAGATATGAGCAGTTCTTC.

As concerns this clonotype: A junction boundary mismatches the germline segment, possibly from a read error. The V gene is TRBV19, the J gene TRBJ2-3, with TRBD1 matching 10 bases. This CDR3 comprises 15 residues. Germline CDR1 and CDR2: LNHDA and SQIVND (reference sequence). The CDR3 spells CASSPLTGGTDTRYF. DNA for the CDR3: TGTGCCAGTAGTCCATTGACAGGGGGCACAGATACGCGGTATTTT.

This sequence joins TRBV6-2 or TRBV6-3 and TRBJ1-1; D is unclear. V shed 7 bases and J shed 10 bases, with 19 bases lying between them. CDR3 size: 13 residues. Germline CDR1 MNHEY, CDR2 SVGEGT. Written as DNA, the CDR3 is TGTGCCAGCAATAAAGGAGGGTACTGGGTAGCTTTCTTT. Residues: CASNKGGYWVAFF.

The chain is built from TRBV6-2 or TRBV6-3 and TRBJ2-5; 11 bases line up with TRBD2. Germline CDR1 and CDR2: MNHEY and SVGEGT. The CDR3 totals 16 residues. After removal of 10 bases from V and 3 bases from J, the junction contained 13 bases not matched to a gene. The CDR3 bases are TGTGCCATCCGGGCTAGCGGGGGGCTAGGGAAAGAGACCCAGTACTTC. Translating gives CAIRASGGLGKETQYF.

The CDR3 region is CASSDWGQETQYF. The CDR3 DNA reads as TGTGCCAGCAGTGATTGGGGCCAAGAGACCCAGTACTTC. The V call is TRBV2, the J call TRBJ2-5; no definite D call. This CDR3 is 13 amino acids long. The V gene lost 3 bases and the J gene lost 1 base, with 6 bases spanning the gap. Germline CDR1 and CDR2: SNHLY and FYNNEI.

By share, this clonotype counts as medium-sized. V and J are TRBV24-1 and TRBJ2-2, with D unresolved. This CDR3 is built from 13 residues. Trimming shortened V by 12 bases and J by 0 bases, and 10 bases separated the two germline ends. Germline assignment: CDR1 KGHDR and CDR2 SFDVKD. The DNA of the CDR3 is TGTGCCTCCCAAGACACGAACACCGGGGAGCTGTTTTTT. This codes for CASQDTNTGELFF.